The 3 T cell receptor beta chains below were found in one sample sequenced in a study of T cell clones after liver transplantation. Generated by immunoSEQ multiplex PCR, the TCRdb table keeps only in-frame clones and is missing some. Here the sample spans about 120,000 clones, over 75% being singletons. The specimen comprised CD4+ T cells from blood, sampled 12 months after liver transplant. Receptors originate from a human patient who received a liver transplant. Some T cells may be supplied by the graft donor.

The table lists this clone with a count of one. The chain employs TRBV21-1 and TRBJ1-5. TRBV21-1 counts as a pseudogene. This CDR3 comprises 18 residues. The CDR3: CASSKGVAGLPCNQPQHF. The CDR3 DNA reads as TGTGCCAGCAGCAAAGGTGTGGCCGGTTTACCCTGCAATCAGCCCCAGCATTTT.

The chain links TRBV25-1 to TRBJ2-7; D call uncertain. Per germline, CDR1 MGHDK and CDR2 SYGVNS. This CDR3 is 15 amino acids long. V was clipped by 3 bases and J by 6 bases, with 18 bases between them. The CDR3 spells CASSEDGRRKSEQYF. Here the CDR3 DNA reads TGTGCCAGCAGTGAGGATGGACGGCGTAAGTCCGAGCAGTACTTC.

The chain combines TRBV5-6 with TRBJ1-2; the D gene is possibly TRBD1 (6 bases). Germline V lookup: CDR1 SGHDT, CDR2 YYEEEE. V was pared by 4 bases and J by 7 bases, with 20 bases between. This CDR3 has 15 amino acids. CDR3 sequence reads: CASSLPTGSLGGYTF. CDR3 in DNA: TGTGCCAGCAGCCTGCCGACAGGCAGCTTGGGTGGCTACACCTTC.